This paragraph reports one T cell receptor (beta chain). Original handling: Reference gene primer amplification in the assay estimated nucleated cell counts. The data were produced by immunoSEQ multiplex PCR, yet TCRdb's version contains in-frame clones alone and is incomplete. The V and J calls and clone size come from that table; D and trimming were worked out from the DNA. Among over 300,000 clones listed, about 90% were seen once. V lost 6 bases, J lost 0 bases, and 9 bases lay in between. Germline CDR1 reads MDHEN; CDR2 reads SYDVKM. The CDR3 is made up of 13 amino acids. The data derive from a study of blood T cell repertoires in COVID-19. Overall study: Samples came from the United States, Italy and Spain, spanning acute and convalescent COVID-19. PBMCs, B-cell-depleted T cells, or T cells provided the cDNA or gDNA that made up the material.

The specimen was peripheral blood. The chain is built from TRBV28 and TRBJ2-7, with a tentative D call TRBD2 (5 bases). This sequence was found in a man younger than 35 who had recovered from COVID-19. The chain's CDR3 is CASRTGSSYEQYF. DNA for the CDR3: TGTGCCAGCAGGACGGGGTCCTCCTACGAGCAGTACTTC.